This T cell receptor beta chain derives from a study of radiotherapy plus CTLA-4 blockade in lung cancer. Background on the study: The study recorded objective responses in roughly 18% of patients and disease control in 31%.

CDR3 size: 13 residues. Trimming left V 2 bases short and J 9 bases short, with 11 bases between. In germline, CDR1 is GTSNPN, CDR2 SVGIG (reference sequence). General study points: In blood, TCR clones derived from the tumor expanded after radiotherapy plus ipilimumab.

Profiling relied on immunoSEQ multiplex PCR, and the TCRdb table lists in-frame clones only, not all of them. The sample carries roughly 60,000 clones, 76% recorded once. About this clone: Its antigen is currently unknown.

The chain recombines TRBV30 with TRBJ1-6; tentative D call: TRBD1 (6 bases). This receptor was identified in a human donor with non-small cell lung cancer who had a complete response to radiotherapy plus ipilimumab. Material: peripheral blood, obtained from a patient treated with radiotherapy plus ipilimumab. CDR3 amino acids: CAWSITGLSPLHF. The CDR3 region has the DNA TGTGCCTGGAGTATCACAGGGCTTTCACCCCTCCACTTT.